This T cell receptor (beta chain) stems from a study of blood T cells in healthy people across ages. The length of the CDR3 is 15 residues. J gave up 6 bases and V 6 bases, and 8 bases lay outside the gene matches. The germline gives CDR1 SGHVS, CDR2 FNYEAQ. This clonotype was observed many times. Sample-barcoded 5' priming and a J-beta primer mix drove a second PCR of 7 to 11 cycles. Each CDR3 protein is one row after TCRdb ran MiXCR on the 5' RACE reads. The sample has 870,000 or so distinct CDR3 sequences, 25% to 35% seen once; the top ten hold 15% to 20%. This chain uses TRBV7-6 with TRBJ2-1; TRBD1 matches 10 bases. The TCR originated in a woman older than 75 in good health. The sample consisted of blood. CDR3 amino acids: CASSRTGTGVNEQFF. CDR3 bases: TGTGCCAGCAGTCGAACCGGGACAGGGGTCAATGAGCAGTTCTTC. Supplemented by reference TRBV7-6 and TRBJ2-1, the full variable domain reads GAGVSQSPRYKVTKRGQDVALRCDPISGHVSLYWYRQALGQGPEFLTYFNYEAQQDKSGLPNDRFSAERPEGSISTLTIQRTEQRDSAMYRCASSRTGTGVNEQFFGPGTRLTVL.